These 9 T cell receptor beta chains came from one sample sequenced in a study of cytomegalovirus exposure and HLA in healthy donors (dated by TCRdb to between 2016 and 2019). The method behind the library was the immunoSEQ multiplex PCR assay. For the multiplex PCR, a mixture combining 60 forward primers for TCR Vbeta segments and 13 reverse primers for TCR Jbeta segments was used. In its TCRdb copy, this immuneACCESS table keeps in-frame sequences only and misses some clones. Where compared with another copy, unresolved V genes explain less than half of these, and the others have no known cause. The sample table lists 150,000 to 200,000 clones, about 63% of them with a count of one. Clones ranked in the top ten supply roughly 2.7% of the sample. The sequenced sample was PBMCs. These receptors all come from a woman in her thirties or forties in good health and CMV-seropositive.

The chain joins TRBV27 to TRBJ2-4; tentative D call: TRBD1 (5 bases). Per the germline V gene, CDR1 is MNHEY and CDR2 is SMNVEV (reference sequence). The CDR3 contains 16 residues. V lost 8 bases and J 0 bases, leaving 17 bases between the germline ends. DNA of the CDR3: TGTGCCAGCCGCCCTCTGGGGCGGATAGCCAAAAACATTCAGTACTTC. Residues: CASRPLGRIAKNIQYF.

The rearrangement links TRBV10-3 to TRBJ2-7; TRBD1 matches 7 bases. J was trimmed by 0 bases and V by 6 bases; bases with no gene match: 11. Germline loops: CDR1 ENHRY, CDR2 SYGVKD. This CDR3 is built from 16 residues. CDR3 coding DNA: TGTGCCATCAGCGAAACAGGGGCGAGAAGCTCCTACGAGCAGTACTTC. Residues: CAISETGARSSYEQYF.

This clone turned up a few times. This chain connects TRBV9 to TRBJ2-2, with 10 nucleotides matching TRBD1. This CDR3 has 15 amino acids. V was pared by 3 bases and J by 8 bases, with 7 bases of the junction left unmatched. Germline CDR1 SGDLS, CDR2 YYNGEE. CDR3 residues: CASSGQGARTGELFF. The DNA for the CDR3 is TGTGCCAGCAGCGGACAGGGGGCGCGGACTGGGGAGCTGTTTTTT.

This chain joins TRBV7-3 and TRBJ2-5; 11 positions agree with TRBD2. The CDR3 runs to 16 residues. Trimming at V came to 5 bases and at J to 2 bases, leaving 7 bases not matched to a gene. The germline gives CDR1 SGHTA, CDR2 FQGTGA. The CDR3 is CASSPGLAGFQETQYF. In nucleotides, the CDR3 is TGTGCCAGCAGCCCAGGACTAGCGGGTTTTCAAGAGACCCAGTACTTC.

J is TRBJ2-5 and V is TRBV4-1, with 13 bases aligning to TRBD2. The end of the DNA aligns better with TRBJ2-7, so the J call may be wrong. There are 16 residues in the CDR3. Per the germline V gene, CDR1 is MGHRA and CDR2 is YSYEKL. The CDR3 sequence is CASSRQGTSGAYEQYF. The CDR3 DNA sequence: TGCGCCAGCAGCCGACAAGGGACTAGCGGGGCCTACGAGCAGTACTTC.

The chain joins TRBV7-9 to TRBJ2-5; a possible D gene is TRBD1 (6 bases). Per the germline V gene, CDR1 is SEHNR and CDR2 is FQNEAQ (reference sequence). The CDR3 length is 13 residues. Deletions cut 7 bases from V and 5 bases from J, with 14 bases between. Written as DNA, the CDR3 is TGTGCCAGCACCCTTTATACAGGGGAGACCCAGTACTTC. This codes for CASTLYTGETQYF.

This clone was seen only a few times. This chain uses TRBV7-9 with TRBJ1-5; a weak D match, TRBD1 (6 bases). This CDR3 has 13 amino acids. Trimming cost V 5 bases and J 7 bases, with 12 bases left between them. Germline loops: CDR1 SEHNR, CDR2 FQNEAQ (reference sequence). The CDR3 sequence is CASSPGVRQPQHF. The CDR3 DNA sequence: TGTGCCAGCAGCCCAGGGGTTAGACAGCCCCAGCATTTT.

The CDR3 is CASSLRAGVIDTQYF. DNA of the CDR3: TGTGCCAGCAGCTTACGGGCGGGGGTCATAGATACGCAGTATTTT. The chain links TRBV7-8 to TRBJ2-3, with 7 positions matching TRBD2. Germline V gives CDR1 SGHVS, CDR2 FQNEAQ. Losses at the gene ends were 2 bases for V and 5 bases for J; bases not matched to a gene: 7. This CDR3 spans 15 amino acids. Full variable domain (remainder filled in from reference TRBV7-8 and TRBJ2-3): GAGVSQSPRYKVAKRGQDVALRCDPISGHVSLFWYQQALGQGPEFLTYFQNEAQLDKSGLPSDRFFAERPEGSVSTLKIQRTQQEDSAVYLCASSLRAGVIDTQYFGPGTRLTVL.

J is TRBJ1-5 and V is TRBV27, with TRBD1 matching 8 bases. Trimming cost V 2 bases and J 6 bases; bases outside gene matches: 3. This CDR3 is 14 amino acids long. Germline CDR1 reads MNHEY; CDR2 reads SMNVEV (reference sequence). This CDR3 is CASSLDRGSQPQHF. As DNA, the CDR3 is TGTGCCAGCAGTTTAGACAGGGGAAGTCAGCCCCAGCATTTT.